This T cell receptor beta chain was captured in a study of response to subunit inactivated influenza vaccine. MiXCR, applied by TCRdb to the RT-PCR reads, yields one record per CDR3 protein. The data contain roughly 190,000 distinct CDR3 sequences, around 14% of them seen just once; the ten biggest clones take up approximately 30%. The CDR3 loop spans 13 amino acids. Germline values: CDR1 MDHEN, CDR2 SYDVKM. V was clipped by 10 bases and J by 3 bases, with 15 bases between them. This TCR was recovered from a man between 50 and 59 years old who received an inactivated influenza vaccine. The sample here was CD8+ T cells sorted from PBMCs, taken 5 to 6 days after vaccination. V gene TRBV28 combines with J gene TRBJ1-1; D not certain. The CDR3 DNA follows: TGTGCCACCCGACTCCTCCGGGACACTGAAGCTTTCTTT. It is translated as CATRLLRDTEAFF.